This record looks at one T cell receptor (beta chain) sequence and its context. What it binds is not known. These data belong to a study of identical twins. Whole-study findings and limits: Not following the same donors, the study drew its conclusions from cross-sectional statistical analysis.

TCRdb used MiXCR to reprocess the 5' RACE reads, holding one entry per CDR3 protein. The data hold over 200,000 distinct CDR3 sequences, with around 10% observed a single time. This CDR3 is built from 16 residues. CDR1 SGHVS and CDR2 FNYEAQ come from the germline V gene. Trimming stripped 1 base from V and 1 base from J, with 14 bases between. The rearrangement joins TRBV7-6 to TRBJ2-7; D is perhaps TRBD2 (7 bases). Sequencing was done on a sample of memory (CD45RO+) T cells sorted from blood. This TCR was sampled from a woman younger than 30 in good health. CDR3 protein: CASSLGGGVRSYEQYF. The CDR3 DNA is TGTGCCAGCAGCTTAGGAGGGGGGGTGCGGTCCTACGAGCAGTACTTC.